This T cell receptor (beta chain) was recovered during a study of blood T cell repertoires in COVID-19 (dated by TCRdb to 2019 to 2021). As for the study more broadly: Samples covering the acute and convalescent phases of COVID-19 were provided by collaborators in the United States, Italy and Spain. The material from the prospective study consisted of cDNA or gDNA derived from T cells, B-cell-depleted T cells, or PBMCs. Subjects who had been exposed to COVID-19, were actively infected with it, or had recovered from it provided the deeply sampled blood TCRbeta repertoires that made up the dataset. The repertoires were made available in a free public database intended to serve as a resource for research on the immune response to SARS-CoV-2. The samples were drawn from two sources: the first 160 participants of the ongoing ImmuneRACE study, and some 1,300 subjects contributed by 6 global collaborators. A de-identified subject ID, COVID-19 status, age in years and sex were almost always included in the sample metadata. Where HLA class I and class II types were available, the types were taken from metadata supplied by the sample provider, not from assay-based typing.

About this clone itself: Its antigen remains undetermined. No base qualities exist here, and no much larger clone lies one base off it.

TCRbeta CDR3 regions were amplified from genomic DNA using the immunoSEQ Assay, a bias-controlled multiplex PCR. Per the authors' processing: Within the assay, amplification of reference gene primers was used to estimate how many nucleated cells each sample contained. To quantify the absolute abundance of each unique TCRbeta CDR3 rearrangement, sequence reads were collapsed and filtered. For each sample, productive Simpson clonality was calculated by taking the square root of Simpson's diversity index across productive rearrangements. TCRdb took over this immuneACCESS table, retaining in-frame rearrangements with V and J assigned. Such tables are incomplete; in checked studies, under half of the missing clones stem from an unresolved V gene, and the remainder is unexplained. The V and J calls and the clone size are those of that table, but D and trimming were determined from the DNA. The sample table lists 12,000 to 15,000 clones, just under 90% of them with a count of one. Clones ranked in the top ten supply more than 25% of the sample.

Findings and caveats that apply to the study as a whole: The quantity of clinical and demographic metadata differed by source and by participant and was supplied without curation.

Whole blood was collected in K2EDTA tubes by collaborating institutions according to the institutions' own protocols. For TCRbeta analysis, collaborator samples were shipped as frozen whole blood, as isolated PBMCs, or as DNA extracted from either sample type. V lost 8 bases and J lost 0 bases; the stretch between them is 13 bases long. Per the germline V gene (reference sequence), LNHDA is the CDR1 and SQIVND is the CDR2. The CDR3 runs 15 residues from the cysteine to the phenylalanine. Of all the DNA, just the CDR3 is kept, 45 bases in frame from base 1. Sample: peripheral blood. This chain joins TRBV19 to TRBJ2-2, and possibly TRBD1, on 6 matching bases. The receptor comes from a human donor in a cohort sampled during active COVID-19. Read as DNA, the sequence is TGTGCCAGTCAGCCAGGGGTTACGAACACCGGGGAGCTGTTTTTT. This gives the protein CASQPGVTNTGELFF.